This T cell receptor (beta chain) stems from a study of CD8 T cells in Susac syndrome. Study results and limitations: The study conceded that relatively few individuals underwent its TCR sequencing and HLA analysis.

Random-hexamer reverse transcription was applied to roughly 0.5 to 1 ug RNA. Amplification of TCR beta CDR3 spanned 54 Vbeta and 13 Jbeta via immunoSEQ multiplex PCR. TCRdb processed the immunoSEQ multiplex PCR reads anew with MiXCR; each CDR3 protein has one entry. The table lists about 180,000 distinct CDR3 sequences, 95% of them singletons, with roughly 0.16% in the top ten. From blood CD8+ and CD4+ T cells, the TCR beta chain was sequenced. Purification of the CD8+ and CD4+ T cells relied on negative isolation, and TEMRA cells underwent FACS enrichment. This CDR3 is built from 15 residues. In germline, CDR1 is MGHDK, CDR2 SYGVNS. The V and J ends lost 7 bases and 2 bases respectively, with 16 bases between them. As regards this clonotype: Its antigen is not identified.

This receptor was taken from a human donor with multiple sclerosis. The chain links TRBV25-1 to TRBJ2-3, with D possibly being TRBD1 or TRBD2 (6 bases each). The sequencing input was CD8+ T cells from PBMCs. DNA for the CDR3: TGTGCCAGCAATGAGGGGGGAGGACCCACAGATACGCAGTATTTT. It encodes CASNEGGGPTDTQYF.